Here is one T cell receptor (beta chain) with its context. This specimen belongs to a study of T cell repertoires in cytomegalovirus infection. This CDR3 has 15 amino acids. With V trimmed by 2 bases and J by 10 bases, 7 bases remained unmatched. Germline loops: CDR1 MGHRA, CDR2 YSYEKL. TCRdb re-called the reads with MiXCR, one entry per CDR3 protein. The sample lists fewer than 550,000 distinct CDR3 sequences; more than 15% were seen once. V is TRBV4-1 and J is TRBJ2-1; TRBD2 matches at 11 bases. This receptor was taken from a human donor in good health (CMV status not recorded). Some clones in this sample may be carry-over from other donors' samples. The specimen sequenced was CD8+ T cells from PBMCs. The CDR3 loop is CASSQRLAGYREQFF. As DNA, the CDR3 is TGCGCCAGCAGCCAACGACTAGCGGGGTACAGAGAGCAGTTCTTC.